One TCR beta chain is described in this entry. Its specificity is unknown. This sample is drawn from a study of cytomegalovirus exposure and HLA in healthy donors. Study outcomes and limitations: As a later analysis revealed, most CMV-associated TCR beta chains appeared HLA-restricted.

The PCR had 60 Vbeta and 13 Jbeta primers. Sequencing was performed with immunoSEQ multiplex PCR; in TCRdb, only in-frame clones are kept and a portion is missing. Here the sample table reports roughly 110,000 clones. The source is a man aged 35 to 55 in good health and CMV-seropositive. The specimen was PBMCs.

This chain's CDR3 is CASSPLREGYTF. CDR3 in DNA: TGTGCCAGCTCACCGCTGAGGGAGGGCTACACCTTC. This chain links TRBV18 with TRBJ1-2; D not resolved. CDR3 length: 12 residues. The germline V gene encodes CDR1 KGHSH and CDR2 LQKENI. The ends were cut back, 3 bases at V and 8 bases at J, with 10 bases in the middle. Full variable domain (remainder filled in from reference TRBV18 and TRBJ1-2): NAGVMQNPRHLVRRRGQEARLRCSPMKGHSHVYWYRQLPEEGLKFMVYLQKENIIDESGMPKERFSAEFPKEGPSILRIQQVVRGDSAAYFCASSPLREGYTFGSGTRLTVV.